This T cell receptor beta chain was sequenced in a study of blood T cell repertoires in COVID-19 (dated by TCRdb to about 2020). Notes on the research overall: Samples covering the acute and convalescent phases of COVID-19 were provided by collaborators in the United States, Italy and Spain. The material from the prospective study consisted of cDNA or gDNA derived from T cells, B-cell-depleted T cells, or PBMCs. The dataset comprised deeply sampled blood TCRbeta repertoires from subjects exposed to, actively infected with, or recovered from COVID-19. The repertoires were made available in a free public database intended to serve as a resource for research on the immune response to SARS-CoV-2. Samples came from the ongoing ImmuneRACE study (first 160 participants) plus 1,254 subjects from 6 global collaborators. The sample metadata nearly always contained a de-identified subject ID, COVID-19 status, age in years and sex. Where HLA class I and class II types were available, the types were taken from metadata supplied by the sample provider, not from assay-based typing.

Trimming at the junction amounts to 0 bases on V and 0 bases on J, and the germline ends lie 15 bases apart. Spanning cysteine to phenylalanine, the CDR3 consists of 17 amino acids. Solely the CDR3 DNA is kept, with 51 bases framed from the first base. In the germline V gene (reference sequence), CDR1 corresponds to MNHEY and CDR2 to SMNVEV. TCRbeta CDR3 regions were amplified from genomic DNA using the immunoSEQ Assay, a bias-controlled multiplex PCR. The study's own analysis went as follows. The number of nucleated cells in each sample was estimated by amplification of reference gene primers within the assay. To quantify the absolute abundance of each unique TCRbeta CDR3 rearrangement, sequence reads were collapsed and filtered. For each sample, productive Simpson clonality was calculated as the square root of Simpson's diversity index across productive rearrangements. TCRdb limited this immuneACCESS table to in-frame rearrangements with V and J called. A share of clones is missing; checked studies link under half to unresolved V genes, and the rest is unexplained. V and J calls and clone size are copied from that table; D and trimming were computed from the DNA. This sample comprises about 310,000 clones, about nine tenths of them detected only once. Of the sample, less than 3.5% falls within the top ten clones.

For this clone: Its antigen remains unidentified. No clone much larger than this one lies a single base away; base qualities are absent.

One collaborating source in Seattle enrolled patients while the patients were actively infected and followed the patients over time throughout the course of disease. Whole blood was collected in K2EDTA tubes by collaborating institutions according to the institutions' own protocols. For TCRbeta analysis, collaborators shipped samples as frozen whole blood, isolated PBMCs, or DNA extracted from either of those sample types. On the study overall, not on this receptor specifically: The amount of clinical and demographic metadata varied by source and participant and was provided uncurated.

Material: peripheral blood. This TCR was sampled from a woman younger than 45 with COVID-19, enrolled during active disease. The sequence joins TRBV27 to TRBJ2-7, with TRBD2 perhaps the D gene, on 5 matching bases. The CDR3 in this case is CASSLSRPGWSSYEQYF. The DNA sequence is as follows: TGTGCCAGCAGTTTATCCCGCCCGGGGTGGAGCTCCTACGAGCAGTACTTC.